This T cell receptor beta chain was sequenced during a study of early T cells in non-severe SARS-CoV-2 infection. This clonotype was counted at least ten times. TCRdb re-analysed the 5' RACE reads in MiXCR, keeping a single row per CDR3 protein. The sample records 20,000 to 30,000 distinct CDR3 sequences, roughly 4% being singletons. The CDR3 loop spans 16 amino acids. The germline V gene has CDR1 SGHRS and CDR2 YFSETQ. Unmatched junction bases numbered 6, after V lost 4 bases and J lost 0 bases. The chain uses TRBV5-1 and TRBJ2-1; 8 bases are shared with TRBD2. The TCR originated in an adult who was a healthcare worker with PCR-confirmed SARS-CoV-2 infection or an uninfected control (not recorded which). Specimen: whole blood. CDR3 nucleotide sequence: TGCGCCAGCAGCCCCCCCAGCGGGAGCTCCTACAATGAGCAGTTCTTC. Translation gives CASSPPSGSSYNEQFF.